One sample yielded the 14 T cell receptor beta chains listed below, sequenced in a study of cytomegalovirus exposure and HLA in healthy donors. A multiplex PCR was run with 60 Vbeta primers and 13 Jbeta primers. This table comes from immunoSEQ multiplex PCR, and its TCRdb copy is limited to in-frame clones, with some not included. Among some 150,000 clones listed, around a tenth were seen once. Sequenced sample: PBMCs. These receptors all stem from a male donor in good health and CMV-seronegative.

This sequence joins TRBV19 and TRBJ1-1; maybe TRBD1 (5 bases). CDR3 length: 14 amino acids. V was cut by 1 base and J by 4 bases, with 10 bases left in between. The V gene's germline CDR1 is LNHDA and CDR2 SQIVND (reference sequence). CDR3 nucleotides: TGTGCCAGTAGTATAGCGGGCGGGGGCACTGAAGCTTTCTTT. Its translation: CASSIAGGGTEAFF.

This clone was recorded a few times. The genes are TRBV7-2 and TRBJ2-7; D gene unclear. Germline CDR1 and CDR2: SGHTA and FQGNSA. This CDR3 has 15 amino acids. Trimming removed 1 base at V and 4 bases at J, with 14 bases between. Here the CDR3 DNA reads TGTGCCAGCAGCTTAGGAGCAGGTATCTCTTACGAGCAGTACTTC. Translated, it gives CASSLGAGISYEQYF.

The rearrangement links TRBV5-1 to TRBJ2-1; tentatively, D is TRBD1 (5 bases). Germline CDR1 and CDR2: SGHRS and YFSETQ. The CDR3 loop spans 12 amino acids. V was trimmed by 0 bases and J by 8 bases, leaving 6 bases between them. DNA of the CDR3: TGCGCCAGCAGCTTGGAGGGGCATGAGCAGTTCTTC. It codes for CASSLEGHEQFF.

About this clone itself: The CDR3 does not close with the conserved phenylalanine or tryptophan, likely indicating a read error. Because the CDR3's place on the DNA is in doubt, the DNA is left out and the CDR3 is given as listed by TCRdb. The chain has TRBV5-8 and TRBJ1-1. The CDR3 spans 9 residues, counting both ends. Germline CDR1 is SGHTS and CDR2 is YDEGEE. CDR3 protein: CASRSGPGG.

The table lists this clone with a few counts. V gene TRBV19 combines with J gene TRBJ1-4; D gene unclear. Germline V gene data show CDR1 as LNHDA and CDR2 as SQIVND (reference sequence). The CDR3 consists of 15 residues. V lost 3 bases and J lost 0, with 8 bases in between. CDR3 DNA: TGTGCCAGTAGTATGACAAAGTCAACTAATGAAAAACTGTTTTTT. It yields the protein CASSMTKSTNEKLFF.

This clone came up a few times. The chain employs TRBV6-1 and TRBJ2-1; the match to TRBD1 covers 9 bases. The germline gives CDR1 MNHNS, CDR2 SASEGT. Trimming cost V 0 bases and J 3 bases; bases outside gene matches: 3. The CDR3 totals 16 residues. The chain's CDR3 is CASSEAGTGIYNEQFF. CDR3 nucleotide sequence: TGTGCCAGCAGTGAAGCCGGGACAGGGATCTACAATGAGCAGTTCTTC.

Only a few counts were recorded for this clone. DNA of the CDR3: TGTGCCAGCAGCTTATCCCACGGAGGGAACACTGAAGCTTTCTTT. Translating it yields CASSLSHGGNTEAFF. This chain links TRBV7-2 with TRBJ1-1; D uncertain. V was cut by 2 bases and J by 1 base, with 11 bases left in between. The CDR3 loop spans 15 amino acids. The V gene's germline CDR1 is SGHTA and CDR2 FQGNSA.

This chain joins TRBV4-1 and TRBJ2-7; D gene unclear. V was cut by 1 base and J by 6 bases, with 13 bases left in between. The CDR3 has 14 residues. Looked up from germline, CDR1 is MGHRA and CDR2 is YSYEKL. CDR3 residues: CASSQALLLREQYF. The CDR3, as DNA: TGCGCCAGCAGCCAAGCCCTACTCCTACGCGAGCAGTACTTC.

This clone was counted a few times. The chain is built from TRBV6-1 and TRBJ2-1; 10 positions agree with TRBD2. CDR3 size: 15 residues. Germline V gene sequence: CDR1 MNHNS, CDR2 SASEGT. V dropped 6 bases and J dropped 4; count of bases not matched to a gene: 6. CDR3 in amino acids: CASRASGGIYNEQFF. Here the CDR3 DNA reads TGTGCCAGCAGAGCTAGCGGGGGAATTTACAATGAGCAGTTCTTC.

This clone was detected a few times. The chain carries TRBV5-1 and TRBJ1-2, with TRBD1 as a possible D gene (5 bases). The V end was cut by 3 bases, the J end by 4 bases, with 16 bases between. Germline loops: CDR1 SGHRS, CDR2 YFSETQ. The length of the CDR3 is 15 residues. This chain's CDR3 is CASSYAQGVAYGYTF. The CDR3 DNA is TGCGCCAGCAGCTATGCTCAAGGGGTAGCCTATGGCTACACCTTC.

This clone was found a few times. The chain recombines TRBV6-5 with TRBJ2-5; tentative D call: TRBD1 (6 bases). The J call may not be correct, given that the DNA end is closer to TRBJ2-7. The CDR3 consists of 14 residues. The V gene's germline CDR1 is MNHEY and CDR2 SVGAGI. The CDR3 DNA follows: TGTGCCAGCAGTTACTATACAGGGACGGACGAGCAGTACTTC. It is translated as CASSYYTGTDEQYF.

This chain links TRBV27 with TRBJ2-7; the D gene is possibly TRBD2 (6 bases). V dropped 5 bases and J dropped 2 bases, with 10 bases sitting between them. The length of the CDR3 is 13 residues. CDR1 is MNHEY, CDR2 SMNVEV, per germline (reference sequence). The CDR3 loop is CASSPGLTYEQYF. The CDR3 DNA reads TGTGCCAGCAGTCCCGGACTAACCTACGAGCAGTACTTC.

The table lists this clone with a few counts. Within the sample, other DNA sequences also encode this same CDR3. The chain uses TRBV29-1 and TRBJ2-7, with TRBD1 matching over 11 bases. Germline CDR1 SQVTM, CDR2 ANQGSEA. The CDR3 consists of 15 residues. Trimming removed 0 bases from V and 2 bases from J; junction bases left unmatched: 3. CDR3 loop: CSVEDGDRGTYEQYF. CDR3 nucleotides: TGCAGCGTTGAAGATGGGGACAGGGGGACCTACGAGCAGTACTTC.

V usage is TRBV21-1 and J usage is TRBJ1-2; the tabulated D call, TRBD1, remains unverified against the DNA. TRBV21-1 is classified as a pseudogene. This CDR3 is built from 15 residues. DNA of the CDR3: TGTGCCAGCAGCAAATGGAAACCTAGGGGTTATGGCTACACCTTC. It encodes CASSKWKPRGYGYTF.